These T cell receptor beta chains were read from a single sample in a study of blood T cells in healthy people across ages. TCRdb re-called the 5' RACE reads through MiXCR, storing one row per CDR3 protein. The data contain hundreds of thousands of distinct CDR3 sequences, around a fifth of them seen just once; the ten biggest clones take up under 4%. The sequenced material came from blood. These TCRs come from a man in his sixties or seventies in good health. Each CDR3 is given with its conserved first and last residue. The order of the fields is clone size, D gene, J gene, V gene, CDR3 protein, CDR3 DNA. A D gene is named only where the DNA matches it firmly. Some rows mark clone size as missing; the rest say once, few, many or name a class of expanded clone.

NA NA TRBJ1-1 TRBV28 CASSLSPGVNTEAFF TGTGCCAGCAGTTTATCCCCAGGGGTGAACACTGAAGCTTTCTTT
NA NA TRBJ2-2 TRBV28 CASSPPGSVTGELFF TGTGCCAGCAGTCCCCCCGGGAGTGTGACCGGGGAGCTGTTTTTT
few NA TRBJ2-2 TRBV18 CASSPPRGGAGELFF TGTGCCAGCTCACCGCCACGAGGGGGAGCCGGGGAGCTGTTTTTT
few NA TRBJ2-5 TRBV6-6 CASTAEQETQYF TGTGCCAGCACGGCGGAACAAGAGACCCAGTACTTC
few NA TRBJ2-7 TRBV5-1 CASSLMGAYEQYF TGCGCCAGCAGCTTGATGGGAGCCTACGAGCAGTACTTC
few NA TRBJ2-5 TRBV27 CASSFSKLETQYF TGTGCCAGCAGTTTCTCCAAGTTGGAGACCCAGTACTTC
few TRBD1 TRBJ2-7 TRBV28 CASRDRVEQYF TGTGCCAGCAGGGACAGGGTCGAGCAGTACTTC
many TRBD2 TRBJ2-1 TRBV2 CASSLSSGRDLNEQFF TGTGCCAGCAGTCTCTCTAGCGGGAGGGATTTGAATGAGCAGTTCTTC
few TRBD1 TRBJ2-3 TRBV5-5 CASSSTGLGTDTQYF TGTGCCAGCAGCTCGACAGGGTTAGGCACAGATACGCAGTATTTT
few NA TRBJ1-5 TRBV5-6 CASSLWWAGDQPQHF TGTGCCAGCAGCTTGTGGTGGGCAGGGGATCAGCCCCAGCATTTT
few TRBD2 TRBJ2-2 TRBV6-2/TRBV6-3 CASSFLAGVTGELFF TGTGCCAGCAGTTTTTTAGCGGGAGTCACCGGGGAGCTGTTTTTT
NA TRBD2 TRBJ2-7 TRBV15 CATSRDGRADDEQYF TGTGCCACCAGCAGAGACGGGAGGGCCGACGACGAGCAGTACTTC
few NA TRBJ2-5 TRBV7-8 CASSSFQGSLQETQYF TGTGCCAGCAGCTCATTCCAGGGGAGTCTTCAAGAGACCCAGTACTTC
few NA TRBJ1-4 TRBV20-1 CSAKNFPGEKLFF TGCAGTGCTAAGAACTTCCCGGGAGAAAAACTGTTTTTT
NA TRBD1 TRBJ2-5 TRBV9 CASSATGGLAETQYF TGTGCCAGCAGCGCAACAGGGGGCCTAGCGGAGACCCAGTACTTC